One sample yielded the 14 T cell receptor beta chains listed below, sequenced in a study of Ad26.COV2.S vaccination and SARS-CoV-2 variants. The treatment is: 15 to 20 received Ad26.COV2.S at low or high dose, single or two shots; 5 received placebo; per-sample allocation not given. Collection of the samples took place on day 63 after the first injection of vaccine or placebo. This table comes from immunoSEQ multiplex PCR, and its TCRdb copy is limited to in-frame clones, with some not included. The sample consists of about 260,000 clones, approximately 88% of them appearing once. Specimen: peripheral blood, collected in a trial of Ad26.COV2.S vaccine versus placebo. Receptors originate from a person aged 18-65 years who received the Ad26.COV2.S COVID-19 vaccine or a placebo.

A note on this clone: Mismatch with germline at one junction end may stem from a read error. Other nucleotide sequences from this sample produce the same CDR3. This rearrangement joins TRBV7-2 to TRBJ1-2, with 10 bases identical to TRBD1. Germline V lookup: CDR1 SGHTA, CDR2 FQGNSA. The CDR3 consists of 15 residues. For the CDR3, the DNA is TGCGCCAGCAGCTTGATCGGGACAGGGGTCTATGGCTACACCTTC. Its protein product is CASSLIGTGVYGYTF.

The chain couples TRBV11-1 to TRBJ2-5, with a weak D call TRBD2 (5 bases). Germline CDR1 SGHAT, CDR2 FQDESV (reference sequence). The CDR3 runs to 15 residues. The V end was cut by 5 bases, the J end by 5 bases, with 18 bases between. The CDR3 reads CASSRLRGIMETQYF. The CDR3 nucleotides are TGTGCCAGCAGCCGACTCCGGGGTATCATGGAGACCCAGTACTTC.

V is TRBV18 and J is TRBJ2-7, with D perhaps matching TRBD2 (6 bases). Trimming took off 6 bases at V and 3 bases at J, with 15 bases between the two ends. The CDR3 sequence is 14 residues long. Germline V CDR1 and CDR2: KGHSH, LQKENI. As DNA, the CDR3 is TGTGCCAGCTCCGAACTTTTGGAGGGCTACGAGCAGTACGTC. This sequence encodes CASSELLEGYEQYV.

Here the CDR3 reads CASRGQSTNEKLFF. Here the CDR3 DNA reads TGTGCCAGCAGGGGACAATCAACTAATGAAAAACTGTTTTTT. The chain joins TRBV2 to TRBJ1-4; D perhaps matches TRBD1 (6 bases). Per germline, CDR1 SNHLY and CDR2 FYNNEI. The CDR3 runs 14 residues. The V end was cut by 6 bases, the J end by 0 bases, with 8 bases between.

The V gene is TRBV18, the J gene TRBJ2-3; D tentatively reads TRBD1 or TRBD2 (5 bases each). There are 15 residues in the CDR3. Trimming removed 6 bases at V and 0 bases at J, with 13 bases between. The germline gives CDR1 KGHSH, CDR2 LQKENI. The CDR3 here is CASSAGTGSTDTQYF. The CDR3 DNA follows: TGTGCCAGCTCGGCCGGGACGGGGAGCACAGATACGCAGTATTTT.

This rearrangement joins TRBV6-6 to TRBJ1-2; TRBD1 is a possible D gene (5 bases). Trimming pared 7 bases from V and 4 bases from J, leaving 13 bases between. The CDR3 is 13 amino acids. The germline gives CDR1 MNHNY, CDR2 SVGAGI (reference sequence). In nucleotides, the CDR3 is TGTGCCAGCACCGTCGGGGGGGTCTATGGCTACACCTTC. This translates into CASTVGGVYGYTF.

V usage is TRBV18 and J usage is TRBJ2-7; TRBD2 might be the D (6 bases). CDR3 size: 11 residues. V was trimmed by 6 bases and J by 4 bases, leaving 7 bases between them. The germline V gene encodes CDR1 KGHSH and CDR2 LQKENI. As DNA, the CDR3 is TGTGCCAGCTCCCGGGGGTACGAGCAGTACTTC. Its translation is CASSRGYEQYF.

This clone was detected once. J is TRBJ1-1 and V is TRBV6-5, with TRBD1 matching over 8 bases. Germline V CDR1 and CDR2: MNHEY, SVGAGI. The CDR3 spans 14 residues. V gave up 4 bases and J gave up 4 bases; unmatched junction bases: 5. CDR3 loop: CASSFGQGGTEAFF. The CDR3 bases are TGTGCCAGCAGTTTCGGACAGGGCGGCACTGAAGCTTTCTTT.

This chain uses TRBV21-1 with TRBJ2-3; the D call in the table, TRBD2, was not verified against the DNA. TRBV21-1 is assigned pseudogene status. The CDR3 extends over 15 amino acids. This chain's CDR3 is CASSKEGLAPPPRYF. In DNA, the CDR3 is TGTGCCAGCAGCAAAGAGGGACTAGCGCCTCCCCCCCGGTATTTT.

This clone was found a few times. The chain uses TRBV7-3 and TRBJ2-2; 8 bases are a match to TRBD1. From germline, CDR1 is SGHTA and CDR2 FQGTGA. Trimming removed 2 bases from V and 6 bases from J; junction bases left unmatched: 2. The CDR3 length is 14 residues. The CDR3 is CASSLVTGAGELFF. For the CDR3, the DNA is TGTGCCAGCAGCTTAGTGACAGGGGCCGGGGAGCTGTTTTTT.

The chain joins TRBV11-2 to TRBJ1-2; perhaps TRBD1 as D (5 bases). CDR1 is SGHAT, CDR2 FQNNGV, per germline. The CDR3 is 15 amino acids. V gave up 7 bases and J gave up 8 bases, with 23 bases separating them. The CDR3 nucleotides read TGTGCCAGCACTGACCCGGGACTTTATATTGGCGGCTACACCTTC. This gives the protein CASTDPGLYIGGYTF.

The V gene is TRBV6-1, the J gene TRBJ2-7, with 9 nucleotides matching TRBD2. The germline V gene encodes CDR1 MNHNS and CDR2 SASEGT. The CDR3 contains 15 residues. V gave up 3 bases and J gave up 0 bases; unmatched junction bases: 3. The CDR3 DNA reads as TGTGCCAGCAGTGACGCGGGAGGGCCCTCCTACGAGCAGTACGTC. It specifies CASSDAGGPSYEQYV.

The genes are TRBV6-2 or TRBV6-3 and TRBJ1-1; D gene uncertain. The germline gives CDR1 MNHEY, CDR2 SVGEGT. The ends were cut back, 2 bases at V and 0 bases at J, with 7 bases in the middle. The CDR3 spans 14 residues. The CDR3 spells CASSYGSMNTEAFF. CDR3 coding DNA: TGTGCCAGCAGTTACGGCAGCATGAACACTGAAGCTTTCTTT.

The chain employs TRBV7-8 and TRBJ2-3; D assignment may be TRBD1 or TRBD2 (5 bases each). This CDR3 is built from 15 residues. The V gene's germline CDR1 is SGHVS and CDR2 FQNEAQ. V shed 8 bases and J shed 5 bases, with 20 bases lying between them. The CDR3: CASRGDRGNQDTQYF. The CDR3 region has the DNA TGTGCCAGCCGGGGAGACCGGGGCAATCAAGATACGCAGTATTTT.